This T cell receptor beta chain is from a study of blood T cell repertoires in COVID-19 (dated by TCRdb to 2018 to 2020). For context, the study as a whole: The collaborator samples originated in the United States, Italy and Spain and spanned the acute and convalescent phases of COVID-19. The material from the prospective study consisted of cDNA or gDNA derived from T cells, B-cell-depleted T cells, or PBMCs. Nearly every sample came with metadata listing a de-identified subject ID, COVID-19 status, age in years and sex. The samples were drawn from two sources: the first 160 participants of the ongoing ImmuneRACE study, and approximately 1,300 subjects contributed by 6 global collaborators. The repertoires were made available in a free public database intended to serve as a resource for research on the immune response to SARS-CoV-2. HLA class I and class II types, where available, came from metadata supplied by the sample provider rather than from assay-based typing. Subjects who had been exposed to COVID-19, were actively infected with it, or had recovered from it provided the deeply sampled blood TCRbeta repertoires that made up the dataset.

The study at large found these results: How much clinical and demographic metadata was included differed by source and by participant, and the metadata was provided uncurated.

TCRbeta CDR3 regions were amplified from genomic DNA using the immunoSEQ Assay, a bias-controlled multiplex PCR. Under the source paper's analysis protocol: The number of nucleated cells in each sample was estimated by amplification of reference gene primers within the assay. Sequence reads were collapsed and filtered to measure the absolute abundance of every unique TCRbeta CDR3 rearrangement. For each sample, productive Simpson clonality was calculated as the square root of Simpson's diversity index across productive rearrangements. TCRdb took this table from immuneACCESS and kept in-frame rearrangements with V and J called. Such tables lack part of the clones; where checked against another copy, unresolved V genes explain under half of the gap, and the rest is unexplained. Clone size and V and J calls were adopted from that table, with D and trimming inferred from the DNA. For this sample there are around 390,000 clones; 80% to 90% appear just once. The leading ten clones occupy roughly 9.4% of the sample.

In the prospective study, participants were roughly 18 to 95 years old, resided in about two dozen geographic areas of the United States, and were enrolled through a virtual design. To assign participants to cohorts, the prospective study relied on clinical history that participants themselves reported in a screening survey and a study questionnaire. Recovered participants in ImmuneRACE Cohort 3 were defined by two consecutive negative NP/OP PCR tests, clearance by a healthcare professional, or resolution of symptoms. Mobile phlebotomists in the prospective study collected whole blood, serum and a nasopharyngeal or oropharyngeal swab from every participant. Over an approximately 2-month period, participants in the prospective study had the option of providing additional blood draws and questionnaires. Blood samples from the prospective study were shipped frozen or at room temperature prior to DNA extraction.

As regards this clone: This clone's antigen is unknown. No much larger clonotype is one base removed from it; base qualities were not supplied.

The germline V gene gives CDR1 as KGHSH and CDR2 as LQKENI. The germline V and J ends show losses of 3 bases and 0 bases respectively, and no gene match explains 4 bases of the junction. The CDR3 runs 16 residues from the cysteine to the phenylalanine. This entry keeps only the CDR3 DNA: 48 bases, framed from base 1. This chain joins TRBV18 to TRBJ1-5, with 8 central nucleotides matching TRBD1. The sequence was collected from a woman aged 45-60 years who had recovered from COVID-19. Sequencing was done on a sample of PBMCs or T cells enriched from blood (not recorded which). CDR3 region: CASSPTGAISNQPQHF. In nucleotide form, the sequence is TGTGCCAGCTCACCGACAGGGGCGATTAGCAATCAGCCCCAGCATTTT.